A single sample is the source of the 16 T cell receptor beta chains below, sequenced in a study of identical twins. TCRdb re-called the 5' RACE reads through MiXCR, storing one row per CDR3 protein. The sample records more than 650,000 distinct CDR3 sequences, 6.1% being singletons. The material sequenced was naive T cells sorted from blood. The receptors here all came from a man between 18 and 29 years old in good health.

Many counts were recorded for this clonotype. This rearrangement joins TRBV9 to TRBJ2-3; 8 bases fit TRBD2. Germline-derived CDR1 and CDR2 are SGDLS and YYNGEE. Trimming cost V 0 bases and J 4 bases; bases outside gene matches: 7. The CDR3 sequence is 16 residues long. The CDR3 spells CASSVAHGRAADTQYF. The DNA for the CDR3 is TGTGCCAGCAGCGTAGCTCACGGGAGGGCCGCAGATACGCAGTATTTT.

This clonotype appeared many times. The chain has TRBV5-1 and TRBJ1-6; 8 positions match TRBD1. CDR1 and CDR2 from the germline V gene are SGHRS and YFSETQ. The CDR3 totals 14 residues. V lost 3 bases and J lost 6; bases outside the gene matches: 2. This chain's CDR3 is CASSYGQGNSPLHF. In DNA form, the CDR3 reads TGCGCCAGCAGCTACGGACAGGGTAATTCACCCCTCCACTTT. Combining the CDR3 with reference TRBV5-1 and TRBJ1-6 gives the whole variable domain KAGVTQTPRYLIKTRGQQVTLSCSPISGHRSVSWYQQTPGQGLQFLFEYFSETQRNKGNFPGRFSGRQFSNSRSEMNVSTLELGDSALYLCASSYGQGNSPLHFGNGTRLTVT.

This clonotype occurred a few times. The V and J genes are TRBV12-3 or TRBV12-4 and TRBJ1-1; weak D call: TRBD1 (5 bases). V dropped 7 bases and J dropped 1 base, with 16 bases sitting between them. The CDR3 loop spans 15 amino acids. The DNA for the CDR3 is TGTGCCAGCACCGGCGGGGGGAGAGCGAACACTGAAGCTTTCTTT. Its protein is CASTGGGRANTEAFF.

This clonotype was counted many times. The chain employs TRBV6-2 or TRBV6-3 and TRBJ1-5; a weak D match, TRBD1 (5 bases). The CDR3 covers 13 residues. The germline V and J ends were trimmed by 2 bases and 4 bases, with 6 bases remaining between them. Germline V gene lookup returns CDR1 MNHEY and CDR2 SVGEGT. CDR3 in DNA: TGTGCCAGCAGTTACGAGGGGAATCAGCCCCAGCATTTT. Amino acids: CASSYEGNQPQHF.

This clonotype was observed many times. Here the CDR3 reads CASSHDRDRYTF. The CDR3 DNA is TGTGCCAGCAGCCACGACAGGGACCGCTACACCTTC. The chain combines TRBV28 with TRBJ1-2; the match to TRBD1 covers 7 bases. V lost 6 bases, J lost 9 bases, and 7 bases stayed unmatched. Germline V gene sequence: CDR1 MDHEN, CDR2 SYDVKM. The CDR3 length is 12 residues.

This clonotype was picked up many times. The rearrangement joins TRBV27 to TRBJ2-7; D unclear. Germline values: CDR1 MNHEY, CDR2 SMNVEV (reference sequence). CDR3 length: 11 amino acids. Trimming took off 6 bases at V and 3 bases at J, with 6 bases between the two ends. The CDR3 nucleotides read TGTGCCAGCAGGACCAGCTACGAGCAGTACTTC. Translation: CASRTSYEQYF.

Ten or more counts support this clonotype. J is TRBJ2-7 and V is TRBV5-1; 10 bases map to TRBD2. The J segment lost 5 bases and the V segment lost 1 base, leaving 6 bases of the junction unmatched. This CDR3 contains 15 residues. Germline CDR1 reads SGHRS; CDR2 reads YFSETQ. The CDR3 DNA is TGCGCCAGCAGCTTGTCCAGCGGGAGGGCTAACGAGCAGTACTTC. Amino acids: CASSLSSGRANEQYF.

Only a few counts were recorded for this clonotype. This chain uses TRBV11-2 with TRBJ2-1; D gene unclear. The V end lost 4 bases, the J end lost 4 bases, and 26 bases lay between the germline ends. The CDR3 is 19 residues long. In germline, CDR1 is SGHAT, CDR2 FQNNGV. The CDR3 DNA sequence: TGTGCCAGCAGCTCCCACCGACCTGCCCTTGGGTCGGATTACAATGAGCAGTTCTTC. It specifies CASSSHRPALGSDYNEQFF.

This clonotype was recorded a few times. V gene TRBV4-1 combines with J gene TRBJ2-1; 7 bases are a match to TRBD2. CDR1 and CDR2 from the germline V gene are MGHRA and YSYEKL. The CDR3 totals 15 residues. V trimming: 4 bases; J trimming: 8 bases; junction bases outside the gene matches: 11. The CDR3 reads CASSLPSGAGDEQFF. For the CDR3, the DNA is TGCGCCAGCAGCCTACCGAGCGGGGCTGGGGATGAGCAGTTCTTC.

This clonotype was found many times. The genes are TRBV15 and TRBJ2-1, with TRBD2 identical over 7 bases. The V gene's germline CDR1 is LNHNV and CDR2 YYDKDF (reference sequence). V shed 9 bases and J 2 bases; nucleotides not matched to a gene: 7. The CDR3 runs 14 residues. The CDR3 region is CATKGTTTYNEQFF. For the CDR3, the DNA is TGTGCCACAAAAGGGACTACCACCTACAATGAGCAGTTCTTC.

The chain couples TRBV12-3 or TRBV12-4 to TRBJ2-3; D unresolved. Trimming shortened V by 1 base and J by 10 bases, and 21 bases separated the two germline ends. This CDR3 is built from 16 residues. The CDR3 loop is CASSLGNPGNGRSQYF. The CDR3 DNA reads TGTGCCAGCAGTTTAGGGAACCCCGGAAACGGTCGATCGCAGTATTTT.

This clonotype was seen repeatedly, ten times or more. The rearrangement uses TRBV10-3 and TRBJ2-1; D is uncertain. V lost 6 bases, J lost 8 bases, and 8 bases lay in between. This CDR3 contains 11 residues. Germline V lookup: CDR1 ENHRY, CDR2 SYGVKD. CDR3 DNA sequence: TGTGCCATCAGGAGAACCGATGAGCAGTTCTTC. It translates to CAIRRTDEQFF.

The chain links TRBV29-1 to TRBJ1-1, with D unclear. Germline CDR1 reads SQVTM; CDR2 reads ANQGSEA. V lost 2 bases and J 5 bases, leaving 12 bases between the germline ends. The CDR3 spans 13 residues. The CDR3 sequence: CSVEKVMVTEAFF. CDR3 DNA: TGCAGCGTTGAAAAGGTCATGGTTACTGAAGCTTTCTTT.

This clonotype was observed a few times. The V call is TRBV7-9, the J call TRBJ2-7; 8 bases are a match to TRBD1. This CDR3 contains 15 residues. V was pared by 5 bases and J by 2 bases, with 8 bases of the junction left unmatched. From germline, CDR1 is SEHNR and CDR2 FQNEAQ (reference sequence). Written as DNA, the CDR3 is TGTGCCAGCAGCCCCCGGACAGGGCCGACCTACGAGCAGTACTTC. Its translation is CASSPRTGPTYEQYF.

V usage is TRBV7-9 and J usage is TRBJ1-1; 8 nucleotides line up with TRBD1. The V and J ends lost 4 bases and 4 bases, in that order; junction bases with no gene match: 14. The CDR3 is 17 amino acids. Germline V CDR1 and CDR2: SEHNR, FQNEAQ (reference sequence). CDR3: CASSYTAGTGRLTEAFF. CDR3 nucleotides: TGTGCCAGCAGCTACACCGCCGGGACAGGACGACTCACTGAAGCTTTCTTT.

This chain connects TRBV24-1 to TRBJ2-3; unclear D gene. The CDR3 is made up of 13 amino acids. Per germline, CDR1 KGHDR and CDR2 SFDVKD. V was cut by 4 bases and J by 2 bases, with 6 bases left in between. The CDR3 spells CATSDPYTDTQYF. As DNA, the CDR3 is TGTGCCACCAGTGACCCATACACAGATACGCAGTATTTT.